The 32 T cell receptor beta chains below were found in one sample sequenced in a study of OX40 agonist ivuxolimab in advanced cancers. Assay used: immunoSEQ multiplex PCR; TCRdb lists only in-frame clones, some missing. Of some 58,000 clones listed, approximately 88% are singletons. This specimen consisted of CD4+ or CD8+ T cells sorted from blood, obtained in a trial of the OX40 agonist ivuxolimab. All receptors come from an adult with an advanced solid tumor such as melanoma, head and neck, liver or kidney cancer.

The DNA of the CDR3 is TGTGCCAGCTCACCAGCGAACACCGGGGAGCTGTTTTTT. This encodes CASSPANTGELFF. The rearrangement uses TRBV18 and TRBJ2-2; unclear D gene. CDR1 and CDR2 from the germline V gene are KGHSH and LQKENI. The CDR3 extends over 13 amino acids. Trimming left V 2 bases short and J 0 bases short, with 1 base between. Filled out from reference TRBV18 and TRBJ2-2, the complete variable domain reads NAGVMQNPRHLVRRRGQEARLRCSPMKGHSHVYWYRQLPEEGLKFMVYLQKENIIDESGMPKERFSAEFPKEGPSILRIQQVVRGDSAAYFCASSPANTGELFFGEGSRLTVL.

The rearrangement uses TRBV6-5 and TRBJ1-5; weak D call: TRBD1 (6 bases). Deletions cut 6 bases from V and 7 bases from J, with 19 bases between. The CDR3 totals 15 residues. From germline, CDR1 is MNHEY and CDR2 SVGAGI. The CDR3 spells CASSRTRGAEQPQHF. The CDR3 coding sequence is TGTGCCAGCAGCCGAACGAGGGGGGCGGAGCAGCCCCAGCATTTT.

The CDR3 region is CASSRDGYGYTF. The CDR3 DNA follows: TGTGCCAGCAGCCGGGACGGCTATGGCTACACCTTC. This rearrangement joins TRBV6-1 to TRBJ1-2; D may be TRBD1 (5 bases). Germline CDR1 and CDR2: MNHNS and SASEGT. V was shortened by 6 bases and J by 4 bases, with 9 bases between the two germline ends. The CDR3 extends over 12 amino acids.

The chain has TRBV5-1 and TRBJ1-4, with D perhaps matching TRBD1 (5 bases). The CDR3 runs 15 residues. Germline loops: CDR1 SGHRS, CDR2 YFSETQ. The V end lost 0 bases, the J end lost 4 bases, and 10 bases lay between the germline ends. The CDR3 nucleotides read TGCGCCAGCAGCTTGGCCCAACAGGTTAATGAAAAACTGTTTTTT. It specifies CASSLAQQVNEKLFF.

The rearrangement links TRBV25-1 to TRBJ2-7; D is ambiguous. V gave up 3 bases and J gave up 12 bases, with 21 bases separating them. Germline loops: CDR1 MGHDK, CDR2 SYGVNS. The CDR3 is 14 amino acids. The CDR3 spells CASSDGLRSGSTYF. The CDR3 DNA follows: TGTGCCAGCAGTGATGGCCTCCGATCCGGGTCCACGTACTTC.

As for this clone: Mismatch with germline at one junction end may stem from a read error. This sequence joins TRBV27 and TRBJ1-1; TRBD1 matches at 8 bases. Germline V lookup: CDR1 MNHEY, CDR2 SMNVEV (reference sequence). The CDR3 extends over 13 amino acids. The CDR3 DNA follows: TGTGCCAGCAGTTTACCGGGACAGGCTGAGGCTTTCTTT. It codes for CASSLPGQAEAFF.

This chain connects TRBV6-1 to TRBJ1-1, with no clear D. V lost 4 bases and J lost 3, with 9 bases in between. Germline CDR1 MNHNS, CDR2 SASEGT. CDR3 length: 13 amino acids. DNA of the CDR3: TGTGCCAGCAGTGCCTCTGGACACACTGAAGCTTTCTTT. The encoded protein is CASSASGHTEAFF.

The chain recombines TRBV19 with TRBJ2-5; tentatively, D is TRBD1 (6 bases). The V and J ends lost 3 bases and 13 bases respectively, with 12 bases between them. The CDR3 contains 11 residues. Germline V gives CDR1 LNHDA, CDR2 SQIVND (reference sequence). The CDR3 here is CASSIDRLWYF. The CDR3 coding sequence is TGTGCCAGTAGTATTGACAGGCTTTGGTACTTC. The full variable domain, in which reference TRBV19 and TRBJ2-5 provide the parts outside the CDR3, is DGGITQSPKYLFRKEGQNVTLSCEQNLNHDAMYWYRQDPGQGLRLIYYSQIVNDFQKGDIAEGYSVSREKKESFPLTVTSAQKNPTAFYLCASSIDRLWYFGPGTRLLVL.

This clone was seen once. CDR3 sequence reads: CASSSTGRRTEKLFF. CDR3 coding DNA: TGTGCCAGCAGTTCAACGGGGCGGCGAACTGAAAAACTGTTTTTT. The genes are TRBV28 and TRBJ1-4, with D tentatively TRBD1 (5 bases). Germline-derived CDR1 and CDR2 are MDHEN and SYDVKM. Trimming removed 4 bases at V and 7 bases at J, with 16 bases between. This CDR3 is 15 amino acids long.

The V and J genes are TRBV19 and TRBJ2-7, with D unclear. V was clipped by 6 bases and J by 0 bases, with 9 bases between them. Germline V gene lookup returns CDR1 LNHDA and CDR2 SQIVND (reference sequence). The CDR3 spans 13 residues. In DNA, the CDR3 is TGTGCCAGTAGCGGGCAGAGCTCCTACGAGCAGTACTTC. This codes for CASSGQSSYEQYF.

This clone was found once. The gene calls are TRBV7-2 and TRBJ2-1; TRBD2 is a possible D gene (6 bases). V dropped 6 bases and J dropped 0 bases, with 12 bases sitting between them. The CDR3 totals 15 residues. Per germline, CDR1 SGHTA and CDR2 FQGNSA. The CDR3 sequence: CASRIRDFSYNEQFF. CDR3 DNA sequence: TGTGCCAGCAGGATCAGGGACTTCTCCTACAATGAGCAGTTCTTC.

The rearrangement joins TRBV5-1 to TRBJ2-7, with D hard to call. There are 16 residues in the CDR3. CDR1 and CDR2 from the germline V gene are SGHRS and YFSETQ. The V end was cut by 2 bases, the J end by 2 bases, with 17 bases between. Here the CDR3 DNA reads TGCGCCAGCAGCTTCTCAGTGGGATACTCTACCTACGAGCAGTACTTC. Protein sequence: CASSFSVGYSTYEQYF. The entire variable domain, with the rest obtained from reference TRBV5-1 and TRBJ2-7, is as follows: KAGVTQTPRYLIKTRGQQVTLSCSPISGHRSVSWYQQTPGQGLQFLFEYFSETQRNKGNFPGRFSGRQFSNSRSEMNVSTLELGDSALYLCASSFSVGYSTYEQYFGPGTRLTVT.

This chain uses TRBV5-1 with TRBJ2-1; TRBD2 matches at 9 bases. Trimming removed 0 bases from V and 11 bases from J; junction bases left unmatched: 9. Germline values: CDR1 SGHRS, CDR2 YFSETQ. This CDR3 has 15 residues. This chain's CDR3 is CASSLGSGGPDQQFF. In DNA form, the CDR3 reads TGCGCCAGCAGCTTGGGAAGCGGGGGGCCCGATCAGCAGTTCTTC.

The rearrangement uses TRBV7-9 and TRBJ2-7, with D maybe TRBD1 (5 bases). V was cut by 5 bases and J by 2 bases, with 16 bases left in between. The CDR3 runs 15 residues. Germline V gene lookup returns CDR1 SEHNR and CDR2 FQNEAQ (reference sequence). The CDR3 is CASSDTGEVPYEQYF. CDR3 coding DNA: TGTGCCAGCAGCGATACAGGTGAAGTTCCCTACGAGCAGTACTTC.

The V gene is TRBV9, the J gene TRBJ2-3; D not resolved. The V end was cut by 2 bases, the J end by 7 bases, with 11 bases between. The CDR3 totals 13 residues. The germline V gene encodes CDR1 SGDLS and CDR2 YYNGEE. The chain's CDR3 is CASSVGFTNTQYF. The CDR3 coding sequence is TGTGCCAGCAGCGTGGGGTTCACGAATACGCAGTATTTT.

The chain recombines TRBV7-2 with TRBJ2-3, with 8 nucleotides matching TRBD2. The CDR3 length is 15 residues. Trimming at V came to 3 bases and at J to 3 bases, leaving 5 bases not matched to a gene. Germline loops: CDR1 SGHTA, CDR2 FQGNSA. The CDR3 region has the DNA TGTGCCAGCAGCTTCCGCACGGGGGGGACAGATACGCAGTATTTT. Residues: CASSFRTGGTDTQYF.

The V call is TRBV10-1, the J call TRBJ1-1; 9 nucleotides line up with TRBD1. V gave up 6 bases and J gave up 5 bases; unmatched junction bases: 4. The CDR3 totals 13 residues. Germline loops: CDR1 WNHNN, CDR2 SYGVQD (reference sequence). The CDR3: CASRWDRDTEAFF. In nucleotides, the CDR3 is TGCGCCAGCAGATGGGACAGGGATACTGAAGCTTTCTTT.

The chain couples TRBV11-2 to TRBJ2-3; 7 bases are shared with TRBD2. Trimming removed 3 bases from V and 2 bases from J; junction bases left unmatched: 2. Germline lookup yields CDR1 SGHAT and CDR2 FQNNGV. This CDR3 has 14 amino acids. The CDR3 bases are TGTGCCAGCAGCTTTACTAGCGACACAGATACGCAGTATTTT. The encoded protein is CASSFTSDTDTQYF. Complete variable domain (other parts from reference TRBV11-2 and TRBJ2-3): EAGVAQSPRYKIIEKRQSVAFWCNPISGHATLYWYQQILGQGPKLLIQFQNNGVVDDSQLPKDRFSAERLKGVDSTLKIQPAKLEDSAVYLCASSFTSDTDTQYFGPGTRLTVL.

The chain carries TRBV20-1 and TRBJ2-7; 7 bases match TRBD2. The junction had 1 base not matched to a gene; V was cut back by 6 bases and J by 2 bases. Germline V CDR1 and CDR2: DFQATT, SNEGSKA (reference sequence). This CDR3 region has 11 residues. For the CDR3, the DNA is TGCAGTGCGGCGGGAGCCTACGAGCAGTACTTC. Translating it yields CSAAGAYEQYF.

The gene calls are TRBV10-3 and TRBJ2-7, with D unclear. CDR1 is ENHRY and CDR2 is SYGVKD in the germline V gene. Trimming shortened V by 3 bases and J by 4 bases, and 10 bases separated the two germline ends. This CDR3 has 13 residues. As DNA, the CDR3 is TGTGCCATCAGTGAAGCGAAAAGATACGAGCAGTACTTC. Amino acids: CAISEAKRYEQYF.

Here the CDR3 DNA reads TGCGCCAGCAGCTTTCCGGACTATGGCTACACCTTC. This sequence encodes CASSFPDYGYTF. The rearrangement links TRBV5-1 to TRBJ1-2; D not resolved. The CDR3 extends over 12 amino acids. The germline CDR1 and CDR2 sequences are SGHRS and YFSETQ. V was shortened by 2 bases and J by 3 bases, with 5 bases between the two germline ends.

J is TRBJ2-3 and V is TRBV5-4; D possibly corresponds to TRBD1 (6 bases). The CDR3 has 14 amino acids. V lost 4 bases, J lost 2 bases, and 11 bases lay in between. Germline assignment: CDR1 SGHNT and CDR2 YYREEE (reference sequence). CDR3 sequence: CASSRGQVTDTQYF. CDR3 in DNA: TGTGCCAGCAGCCGGGGACAAGTCACAGATACGCAGTATTTT.

On this clone itself: The germline gene is not matched at one end of the junction; a read error may be the cause. The chain couples TRBV11-2 to TRBJ2-1; possibly TRBD1 for D (6 bases). Per the germline V gene, CDR1 is SGHAT and CDR2 is FQNNGV. This CDR3 region has 15 residues. This CDR3 is CASSLRGGDYTEQFF. CDR3 DNA sequence: TGTGCCAGCAGTCTCAGGGGTGGCGACTACACTGAGCAGTTCTTC.

This clone was detected once. The J gene is TRBJ2-3, the V gene TRBV5-6; 8 bases are shared with TRBD2. The length of the CDR3 is 17 residues. J gave up 2 bases and V 4 bases, and 12 bases lay outside the gene matches. Germline values: CDR1 SGHDT, CDR2 YYEEEE. CDR3 sequence (DNA): TGTGCCAGCAGCCCACCGGGACTAGGATCTGTCACAGATACGCAGTATTTT. This gives the protein CASSPPGLGSVTDTQYF.

The chain carries TRBV20-1 and TRBJ2-7; TRBD1 is a possible D gene (6 bases). The CDR3 spans 11 residues. Per the germline V gene, CDR1 is DFQATT and CDR2 is SNEGSKA (reference sequence). Trimming cost V 4 bases and J 4 bases, with 8 bases left between them. CDR3 residues: CSAITGYEQYF. The CDR3 DNA is TGCAGTGCTATCACAGGGTACGAGCAGTACTTC.

This clone was recorded a few times. The identical CDR3 is also encoded by other nucleotide sequences in the sample. The genes are TRBV19 and TRBJ1-4; 8 positions agree with TRBD1. The germline CDR1 and CDR2 sequences are LNHDA and SQIVND (reference sequence). The CDR3 runs to 12 residues. The V and J ends lost 6 bases and 6 bases, in that order; junction bases with no gene match: 0. CDR3 loop: CASRQGDEKLFF. As DNA, the CDR3 is TGTGCCAGTAGACAGGGGGATGAAAAACTGTTTTTT.

The chain uses TRBV19 and TRBJ2-3, with D possibly TRBD1 on 6 matching bases. From germline, CDR1 is LNHDA and CDR2 SQIVND (reference sequence). The CDR3 runs 15 residues. V was shortened by 5 bases and J by 6 bases, with 18 bases between the two germline ends. CDR3 nucleotide sequence: TGTGCCAGTAGTTCCCGGGTTGCAGGGGCCGATACGCAGTATTTT. This encodes CASSSRVAGADTQYF.

The genes are TRBV20-1 and TRBJ2-5; D is uncertain. Germline CDR1 reads DFQATT; CDR2 reads SNEGSKA (reference sequence). The CDR3 sequence is 10 residues long. V lost 4 bases to trimming and J lost 7 bases, with 7 bases between them. CDR3 bases: TGCAGTGCTACCCCCCGGACCCAGTACTTC. This encodes CSATPRTQYF.

This chain links TRBV6-6 with TRBJ2-1; 11 bases are a match to TRBD2. Trimming cost V 6 bases and J 9 bases; bases outside gene matches: 4. CDR3 size: 13 residues. The germline CDR1 and CDR2 sequences are MNHNY and SVGAGI (reference sequence). The CDR3 region is CASRPGLAVEQFF. The CDR3 nucleotides are TGTGCCAGCAGACCGGGACTAGCGGTTGAGCAGTTCTTC.

The V gene is TRBV11-2, the J gene TRBJ2-3; TRBD2 is a possible D gene (6 bases). Germline loops: CDR1 SGHAT, CDR2 FQNNGV. V lost 5 bases and J 6 bases, leaving 15 bases between the germline ends. The CDR3 is 14 amino acids. CDR3 region: CASSRDLWWDTQYF. CDR3 sequence (DNA): TGTGCCAGCAGCCGGGACTTGTGGTGGGATACGCAGTATTTT.

The V call is TRBV7-2, the J call TRBJ1-5; D is ambiguous. CDR3 size: 14 residues. Germline CDR1 and CDR2: SGHTA and FQGNSA. Between the trimmed V and J ends, which lost 5 bases and 2 bases, there was a span of 10 bases. This CDR3 is CASSRGSGNQPQHF. Written as DNA, the CDR3 is TGTGCCAGCAGCCGAGGGTCGGGCAATCAGCCCCAGCATTTT.

This chain uses TRBV21-1 with TRBJ1-1. TRBV21-1 is labeled a pseudogene. The CDR3 extends over 13 amino acids. CDR3 nucleotide sequence: TGTGCCAGCAGCAAAGGGGGGGGAACTGAAGCTTTCTTT. Residues: CASSKGGGTEAFF.